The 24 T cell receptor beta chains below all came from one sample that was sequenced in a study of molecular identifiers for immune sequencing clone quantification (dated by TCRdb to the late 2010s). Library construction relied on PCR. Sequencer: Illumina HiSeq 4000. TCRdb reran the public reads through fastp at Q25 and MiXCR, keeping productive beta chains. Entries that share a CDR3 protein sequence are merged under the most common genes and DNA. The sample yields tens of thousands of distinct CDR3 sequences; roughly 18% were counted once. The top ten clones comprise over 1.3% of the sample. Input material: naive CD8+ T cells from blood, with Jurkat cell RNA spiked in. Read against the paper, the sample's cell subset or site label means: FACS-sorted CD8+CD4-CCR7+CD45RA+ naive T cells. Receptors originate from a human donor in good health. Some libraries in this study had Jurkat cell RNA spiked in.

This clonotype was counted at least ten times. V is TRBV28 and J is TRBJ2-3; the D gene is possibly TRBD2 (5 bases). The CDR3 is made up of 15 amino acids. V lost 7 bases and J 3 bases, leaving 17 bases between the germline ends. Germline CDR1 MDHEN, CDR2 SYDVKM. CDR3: CASNHLPGETDTQYF. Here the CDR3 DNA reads TGTGCCAGCAATCACCTCCCCGGGGAGACAGATACGCAGTATTTT. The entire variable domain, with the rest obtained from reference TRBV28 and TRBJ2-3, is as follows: DVKVTQSSRYLVKRTGEKVFLECVQDMDHENMFWYRQDPGLGLRLIYFSYDVKMKEKGDIPEGYSVSREKKERFSLILESASTNQTSMYLCASNHLPGETDTQYFGPGTRLTVL.

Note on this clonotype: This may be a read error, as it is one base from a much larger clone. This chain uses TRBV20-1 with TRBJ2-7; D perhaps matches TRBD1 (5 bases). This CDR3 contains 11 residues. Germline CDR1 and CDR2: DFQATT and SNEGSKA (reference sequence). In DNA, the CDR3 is TGCAGTGCTAACCAGGGCTACAAGCAGTACTTC. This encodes CSANQGYKQYF.

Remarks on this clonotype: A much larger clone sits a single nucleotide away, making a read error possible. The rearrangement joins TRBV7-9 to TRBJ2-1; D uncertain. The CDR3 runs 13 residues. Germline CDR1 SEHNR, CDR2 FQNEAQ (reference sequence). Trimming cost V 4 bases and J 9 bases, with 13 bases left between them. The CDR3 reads CASSWTKGSEQFF. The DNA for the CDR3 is TGTGCCAGCAGCTGGACCAAGGGCTCTGAGCAGTTCTTC.

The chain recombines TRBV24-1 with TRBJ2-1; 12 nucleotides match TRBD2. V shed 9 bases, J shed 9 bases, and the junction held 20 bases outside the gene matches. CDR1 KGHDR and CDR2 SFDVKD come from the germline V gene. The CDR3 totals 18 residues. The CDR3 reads CATGGYDETSGRWSEQFF. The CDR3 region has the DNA TGTGCCACCGGGGGCTACGATGAGACTAGCGGGAGATGGAGTGAGCAGTTCTTC.

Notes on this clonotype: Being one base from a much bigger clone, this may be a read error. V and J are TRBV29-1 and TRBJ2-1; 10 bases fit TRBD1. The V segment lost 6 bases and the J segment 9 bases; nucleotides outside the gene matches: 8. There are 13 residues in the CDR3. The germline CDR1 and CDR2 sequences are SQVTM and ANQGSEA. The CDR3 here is CSVGTGAVVEQFF. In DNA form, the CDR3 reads TGCAGCGTGGGGACAGGGGCGGTTGTTGAGCAGTTCTTC.

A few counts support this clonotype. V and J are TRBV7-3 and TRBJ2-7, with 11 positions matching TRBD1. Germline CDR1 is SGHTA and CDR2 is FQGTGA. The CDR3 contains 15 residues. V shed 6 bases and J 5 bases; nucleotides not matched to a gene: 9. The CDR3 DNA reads TGTGCCAGCAGTTACCGGGGGACAGGGGGTGACGAGCAGTACTTC. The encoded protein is CASSYRGTGGDEQYF.

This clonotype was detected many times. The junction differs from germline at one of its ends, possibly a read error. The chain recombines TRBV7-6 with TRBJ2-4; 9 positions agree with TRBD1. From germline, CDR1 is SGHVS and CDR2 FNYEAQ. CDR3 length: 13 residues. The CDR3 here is CASSLVPQGAKDF. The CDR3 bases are TGTGCCAGCAGCTTAGTTCCACAGGGGGCGAAGGACTTC.

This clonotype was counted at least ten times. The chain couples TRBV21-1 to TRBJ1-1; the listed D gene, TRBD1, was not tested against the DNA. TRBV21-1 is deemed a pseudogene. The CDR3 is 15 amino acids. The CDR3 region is CASRGDRVSNTEAFF. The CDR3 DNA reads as TGTGCCAGCCGAGGGGACAGGGTTTCGAACACTGAAGCTTTCTTT.

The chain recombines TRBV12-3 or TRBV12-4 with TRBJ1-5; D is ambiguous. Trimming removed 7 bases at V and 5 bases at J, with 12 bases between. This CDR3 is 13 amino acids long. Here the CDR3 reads CASTSGLYQPQHF. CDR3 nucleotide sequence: TGTGCCAGCACCTCGGGCCTATATCAGCCCCAGCATTTT.

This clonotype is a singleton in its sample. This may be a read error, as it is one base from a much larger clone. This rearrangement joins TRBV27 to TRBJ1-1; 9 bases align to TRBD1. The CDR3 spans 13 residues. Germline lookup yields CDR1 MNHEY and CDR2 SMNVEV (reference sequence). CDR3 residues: CASSLGTGTGAFF. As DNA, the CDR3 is TGTGCCAGCAGTTTAGGGACAGGGACTGGAGCTTTCTTT.

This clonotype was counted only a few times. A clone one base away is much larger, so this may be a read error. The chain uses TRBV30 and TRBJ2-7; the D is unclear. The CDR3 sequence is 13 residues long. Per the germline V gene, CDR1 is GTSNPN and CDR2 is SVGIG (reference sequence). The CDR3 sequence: CAWSKSLLNERYF. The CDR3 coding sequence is TGTGCCTGGAGTAAGAGTCTGCTGAACGAGCGGTACTTC.

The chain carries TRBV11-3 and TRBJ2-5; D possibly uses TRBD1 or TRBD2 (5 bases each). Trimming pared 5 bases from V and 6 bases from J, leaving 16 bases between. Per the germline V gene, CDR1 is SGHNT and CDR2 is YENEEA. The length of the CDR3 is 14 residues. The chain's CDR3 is CASSDGTAVQTQYF. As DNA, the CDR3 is TGTGCCAGCAGCGACGGGACCGCGGTTCAGACCCAGTACTTC.

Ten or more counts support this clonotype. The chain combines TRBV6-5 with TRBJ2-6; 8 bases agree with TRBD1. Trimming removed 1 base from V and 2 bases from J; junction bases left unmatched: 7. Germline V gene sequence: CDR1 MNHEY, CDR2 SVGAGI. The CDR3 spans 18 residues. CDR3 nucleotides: TGTGCCAGCAGTTACTTGACAGGGGTTGTGCCTGGGGCCAACGTCCTGACTTTC. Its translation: CASSYLTGVVPGANVLTF.

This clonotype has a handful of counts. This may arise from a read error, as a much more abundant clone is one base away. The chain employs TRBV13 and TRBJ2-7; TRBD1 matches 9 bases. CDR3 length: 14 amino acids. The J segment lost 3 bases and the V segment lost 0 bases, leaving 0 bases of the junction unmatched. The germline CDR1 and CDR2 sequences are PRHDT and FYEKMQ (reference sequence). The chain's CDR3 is CASSLGTGGYEQYF. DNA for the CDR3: TGTGCCAGCAGCTTAGGGACAGGGGGCTACGAGCAGTACTTC.

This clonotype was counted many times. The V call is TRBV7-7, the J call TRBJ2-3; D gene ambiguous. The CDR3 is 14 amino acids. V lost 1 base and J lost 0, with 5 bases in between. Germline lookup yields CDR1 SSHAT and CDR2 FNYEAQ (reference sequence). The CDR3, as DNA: TGTGCCAGCAGCTTAGGGCTCAGCACAGATACGCAGTATTTT. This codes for CASSLGLSTDTQYF.

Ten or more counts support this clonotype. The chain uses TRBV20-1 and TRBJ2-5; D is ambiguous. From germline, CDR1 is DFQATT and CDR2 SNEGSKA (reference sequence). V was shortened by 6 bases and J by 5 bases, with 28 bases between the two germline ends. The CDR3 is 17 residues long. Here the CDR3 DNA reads TGCAGTGCCGGATCCCTTCCTTGGGCACCACGTTTGGAGACCCAGTACTTC. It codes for CSAGSLPWAPRLETQYF.

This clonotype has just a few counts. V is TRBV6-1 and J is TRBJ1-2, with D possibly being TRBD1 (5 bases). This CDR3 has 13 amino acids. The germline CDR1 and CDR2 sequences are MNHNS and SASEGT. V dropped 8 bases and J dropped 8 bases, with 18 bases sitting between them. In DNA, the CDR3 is TGTGCCAGCTTTGATACAGAAGGGGTAGGCTACACCTTC. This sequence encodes CASFDTEGVGYTF.

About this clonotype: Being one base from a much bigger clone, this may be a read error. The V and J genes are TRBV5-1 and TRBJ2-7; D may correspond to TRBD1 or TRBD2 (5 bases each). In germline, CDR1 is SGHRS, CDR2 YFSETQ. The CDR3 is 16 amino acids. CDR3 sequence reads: CASSTESGPAVYGQYF. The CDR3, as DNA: TGCGCCAGCAGCACGGAATCGGGACCCGCGGTGTACGGGCAGTACTTC.

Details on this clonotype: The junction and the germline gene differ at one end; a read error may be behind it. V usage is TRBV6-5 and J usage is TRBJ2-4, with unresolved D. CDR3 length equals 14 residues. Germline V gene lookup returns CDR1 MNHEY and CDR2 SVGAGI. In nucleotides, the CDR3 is TGTGCCAGCCCAGCTGGAGAGGCCAAAAACATTCGGTACTTC. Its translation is CASPAGEAKNIRYF.

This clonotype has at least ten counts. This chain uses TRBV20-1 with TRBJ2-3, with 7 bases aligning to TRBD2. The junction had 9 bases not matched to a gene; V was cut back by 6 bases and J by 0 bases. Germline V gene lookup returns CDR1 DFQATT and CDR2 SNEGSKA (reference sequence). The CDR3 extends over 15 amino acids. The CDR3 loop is CSAWILAISTDTQYF. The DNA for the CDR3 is TGCAGTGCATGGATACTAGCGATCAGCACAGATACGCAGTATTTT.

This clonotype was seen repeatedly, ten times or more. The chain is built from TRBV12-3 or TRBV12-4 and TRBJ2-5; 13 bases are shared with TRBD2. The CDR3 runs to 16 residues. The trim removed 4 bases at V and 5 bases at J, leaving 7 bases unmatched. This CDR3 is CASSSVLAGGPETQYF. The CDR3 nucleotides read TGTGCCAGCAGTTCGGTACTAGCGGGAGGGCCTGAGACCCAGTACTTC.

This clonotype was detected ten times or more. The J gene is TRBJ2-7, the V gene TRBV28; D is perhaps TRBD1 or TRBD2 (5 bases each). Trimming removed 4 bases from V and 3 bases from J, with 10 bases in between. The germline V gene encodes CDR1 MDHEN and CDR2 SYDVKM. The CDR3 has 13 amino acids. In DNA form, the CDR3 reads TGTGCCAGCAGTTCGGGACCTAACTACGAGCAGTACTTC. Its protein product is CASSSGPNYEQYF.

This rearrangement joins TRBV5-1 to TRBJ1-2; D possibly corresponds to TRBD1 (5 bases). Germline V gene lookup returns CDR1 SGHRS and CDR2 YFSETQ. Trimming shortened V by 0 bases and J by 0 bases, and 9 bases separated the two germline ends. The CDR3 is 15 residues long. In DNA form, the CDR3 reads TGCGCCAGCAGCTTGGACAGGTTAGCTAACTATGGCTACACCTTC. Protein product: CASSLDRLANYGYTF.

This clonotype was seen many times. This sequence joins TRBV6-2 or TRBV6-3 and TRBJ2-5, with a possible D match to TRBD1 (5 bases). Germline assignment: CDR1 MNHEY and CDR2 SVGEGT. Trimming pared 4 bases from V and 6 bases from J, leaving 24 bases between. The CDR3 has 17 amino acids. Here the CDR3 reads CASSLGKGRATEKTQYF. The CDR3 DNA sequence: TGTGCCAGCAGTTTAGGAAAGGGGCGCGCCACTGAAAAGACCCAGTACTTC.